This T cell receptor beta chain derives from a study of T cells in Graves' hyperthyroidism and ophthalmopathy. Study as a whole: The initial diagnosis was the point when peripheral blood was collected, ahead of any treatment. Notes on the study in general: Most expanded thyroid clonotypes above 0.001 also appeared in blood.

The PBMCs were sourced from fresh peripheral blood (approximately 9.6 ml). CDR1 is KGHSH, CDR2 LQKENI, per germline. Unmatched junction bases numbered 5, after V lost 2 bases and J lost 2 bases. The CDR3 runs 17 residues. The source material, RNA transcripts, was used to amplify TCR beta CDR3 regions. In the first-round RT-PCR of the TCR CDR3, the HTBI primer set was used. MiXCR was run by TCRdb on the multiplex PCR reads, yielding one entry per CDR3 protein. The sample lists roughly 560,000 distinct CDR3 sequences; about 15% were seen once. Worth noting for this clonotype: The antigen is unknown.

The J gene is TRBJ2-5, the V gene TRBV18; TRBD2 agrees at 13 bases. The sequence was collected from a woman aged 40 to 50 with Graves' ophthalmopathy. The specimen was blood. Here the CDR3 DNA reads TGTGCCAGCTCACCAGTGGGACTAGCGGGACTGCAAGAGACCCAGTACTTC. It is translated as CASSPVGLAGLQETQYF.